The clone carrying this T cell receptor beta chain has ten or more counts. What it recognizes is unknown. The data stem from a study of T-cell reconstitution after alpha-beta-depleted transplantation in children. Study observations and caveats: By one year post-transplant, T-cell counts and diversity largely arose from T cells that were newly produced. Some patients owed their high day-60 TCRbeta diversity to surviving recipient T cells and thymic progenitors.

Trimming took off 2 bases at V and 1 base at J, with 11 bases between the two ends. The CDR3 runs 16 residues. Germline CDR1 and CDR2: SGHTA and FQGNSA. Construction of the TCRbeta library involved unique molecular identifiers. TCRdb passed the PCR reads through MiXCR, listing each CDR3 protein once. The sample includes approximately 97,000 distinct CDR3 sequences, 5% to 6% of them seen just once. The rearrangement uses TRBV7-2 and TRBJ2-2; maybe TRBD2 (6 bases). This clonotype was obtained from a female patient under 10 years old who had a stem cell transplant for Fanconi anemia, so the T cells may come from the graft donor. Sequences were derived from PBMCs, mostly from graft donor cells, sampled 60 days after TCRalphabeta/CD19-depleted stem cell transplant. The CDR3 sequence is CASSLLGTQNTGELFF. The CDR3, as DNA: TGTGCCAGCAGCTTACTCGGGACTCAGAACACCGGGGAGCTGTTTTTT.